These 3 T cell receptor beta chains came from one sample sequenced in a study of radiation and T cells in renal cell carcinoma. The protocol was immunoSEQ multiplex PCR, while the TCRdb copy is restricted to in-frame clones and leaves out a portion. The data hold some 16,000 clones, with roughly 56% observed a single time. The treatment: treatment-naive control, cytoreductive nephrectomy. This sample comprised tumor tissue, obtained from a patient whose treatment was nephrectomy without radiotherapy. The receptors were sampled from a man over 45 with renal cell carcinoma.

The chain employs TRBV7-9 and TRBJ1-5; TRBD1 might be the D (6 bases). CDR3 length: 15 residues. V was trimmed by 5 bases and J by 1 base, leaving 12 bases between them. Per germline, CDR1 SEHNR and CDR2 FQNEAQ (reference sequence). CDR3 in amino acids: CASSQSGVSNQPQHF. The DNA of the CDR3 is TGTGCCAGCAGCCAGTCAGGGGTGAGCAATCAGCCCCAGCATTTT.

This sequence joins TRBV4-1 and TRBJ2-1; TRBD2 matches 10 bases. Germline loops: CDR1 MGHRA, CDR2 YSYEKL. The V segment lost 0 bases and the J segment 6 bases; nucleotides outside the gene matches: 8. The length of the CDR3 is 17 residues. The chain's CDR3 is CASSQEKRGGYGNEQFF. In nucleotides, the CDR3 is TGCGCCAGCAGCCAAGAGAAGCGGGGGGGTTACGGCAATGAGCAGTTCTTC.

The gene calls are TRBV9 and TRBJ2-1; no firm D call. This CDR3 contains 16 residues. V lost 4 bases, J lost 0 bases, and 14 bases lay in between. The germline V gene encodes CDR1 SGDLS and CDR2 YYNGEE. CDR3 sequence reads: CASSPQGRSSYNEQFF. CDR3 bases: TGTGCCAGCAGCCCGCAAGGACGTAGCTCCTACAATGAGCAGTTCTTC. The whole variable domain, filled in from reference TRBV9 and TRBJ2-1, reads DSGVTQTPKHLITATGQRVTLRCSPRSGDLSVYWYQQSLDQGLQFLIQYYNGEERAKGNILERFSAQQFPDLHSELNLSSLELGDSALYFCASSPQGRSSYNEQFFGPGTRLTVL.